This T cell receptor (beta chain) was documented in a study of shared clonotypes between healthy human individuals. Study context: Participating donors consisted of two women and a few men aged 18 to 49. Study-wide results and caveats: A handful of donors showed sharing of about 4.6% of naive CD4 clonotypes.

Remarks on this clone: Its antigen is as yet unknown.

This table comes from immunoSEQ multiplex PCR, and its TCRdb copy is limited to in-frame clones, with some not included. The sample records some 2,000,000 clones, about 95% being singletons. In the naive CD8 group, cells lacked CD45RO and were positively selected for CCR7, so terminally differentiated effector memory CD45RA+ cells were left out. V dropped 0 bases and J dropped 7 bases, with 12 bases sitting between them. The CDR3 runs 13 residues. Germline CDR1 reads GTSNPN; CDR2 reads SVGIG (reference sequence). The receptor was derived from a man aged 18 to 30 in good health. The rearrangement uses TRBV30 and TRBJ1-1; no definite D call. Material for sequencing was naive CD8+ T cells sorted from blood. CDR3 sequence (DNA): TGTGCCTGGAGTGTAGTCTCGGGGAATGAAGCTTTCTTT. Protein product: CAWSVVSGNEAFF.